This TCR beta chain originates from a study of blood T cell repertoires in COVID-19. Study in general: Whether acute or convalescent, the COVID-19 samples came from the United States, Italy and Spain. T cells, B-cell-depleted T cells, or PBMCs provided the cDNA or gDNA that served as material.

The method was immunoSEQ multiplex PCR; TCRdb's version includes in-frame clones alone and lacks a portion of them. The table includes 150,000 to 200,000 clones, over 90% detected once. Sequencing was carried out using peripheral blood. The receptor was derived from an older woman with COVID-19, enrolled during active disease.

The CDR3 DNA follows: TGTGCCAGCAGTTACCGAGAAAATCAGCCCCAGCATTTT. It encodes CASSYRENQPQHF. The J gene is TRBJ1-5, the V gene TRBV12-3 or TRBV12-4, with unresolved D. V lost 4 bases and J lost 4, with 8 bases in between. The CDR3 contains 13 residues.